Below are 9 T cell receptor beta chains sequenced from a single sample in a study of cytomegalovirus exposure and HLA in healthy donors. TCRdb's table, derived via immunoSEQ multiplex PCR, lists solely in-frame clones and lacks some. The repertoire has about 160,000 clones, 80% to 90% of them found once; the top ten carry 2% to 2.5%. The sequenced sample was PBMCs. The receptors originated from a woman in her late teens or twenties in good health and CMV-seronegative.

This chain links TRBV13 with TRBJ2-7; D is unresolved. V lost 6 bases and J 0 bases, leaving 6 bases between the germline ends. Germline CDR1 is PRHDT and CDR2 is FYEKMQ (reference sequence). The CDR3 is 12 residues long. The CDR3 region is CASSTSSYEQYF. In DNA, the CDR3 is TGTGCCAGCAGTACATCCTCCTACGAGCAGTACTTC.

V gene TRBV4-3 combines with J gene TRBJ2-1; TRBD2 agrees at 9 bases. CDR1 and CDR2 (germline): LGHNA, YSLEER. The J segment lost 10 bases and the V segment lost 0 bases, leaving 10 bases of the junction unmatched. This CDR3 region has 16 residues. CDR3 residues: CASSQDNFGLASEQFF. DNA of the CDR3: TGCGCCAGCAGCCAAGATAATTTCGGACTAGCGTCCGAGCAGTTCTTC.

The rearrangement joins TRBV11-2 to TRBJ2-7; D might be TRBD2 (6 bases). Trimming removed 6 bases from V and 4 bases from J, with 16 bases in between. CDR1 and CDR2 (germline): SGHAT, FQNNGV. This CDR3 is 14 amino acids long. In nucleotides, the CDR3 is TGTGCCAGCAGTCTAGGGGCGGGGTTATACGAGCAGTACTTC. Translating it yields CASSLGAGLYEQYF. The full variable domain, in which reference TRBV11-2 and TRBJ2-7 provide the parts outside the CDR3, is EAGVAQSPRYKIIEKRQSVAFWCNPISGHATLYWYQQILGQGPKLLIQFQNNGVVDDSQLPKDRFSAERLKGVDSTLKIQPAKLEDSAVYLCASSLGAGLYEQYFGPGTRLTVT.

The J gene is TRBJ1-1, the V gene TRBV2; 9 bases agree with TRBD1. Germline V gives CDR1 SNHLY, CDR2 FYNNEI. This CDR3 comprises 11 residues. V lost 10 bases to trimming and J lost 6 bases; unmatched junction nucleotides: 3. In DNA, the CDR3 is TGTGCCACCGGGACAGGGTCTGAAGCTTTCTTT. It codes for CATGTGSEAFF. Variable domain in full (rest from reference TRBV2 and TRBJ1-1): EPEVTQTPSHQVTQMGQEVILRCVPISNHLYFYWYRQILGQKVEFLVSFYNNEISEKSEIFDDQFSVERPDGSNFTLKIRSTKLEDSAMYFCATGTGSEAFFGQGTRLTVV.

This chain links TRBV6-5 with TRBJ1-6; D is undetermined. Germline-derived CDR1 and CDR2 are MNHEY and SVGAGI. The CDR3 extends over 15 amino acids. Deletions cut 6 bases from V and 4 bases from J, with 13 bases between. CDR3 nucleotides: TGTGCCAGCAGCTCCCCCCGGGGTTATAATTCACCCCTCCACTTT. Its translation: CASSSPRGYNSPLHF.

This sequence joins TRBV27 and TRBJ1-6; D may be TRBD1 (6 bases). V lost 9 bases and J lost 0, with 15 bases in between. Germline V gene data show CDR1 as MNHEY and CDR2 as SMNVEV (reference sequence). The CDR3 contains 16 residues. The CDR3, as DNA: TGTGCCAGTTCCACGAGGGGGAGCTCCTATAATTCACCCCTCCACTTT. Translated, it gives CASSTRGSSYNSPLHF.

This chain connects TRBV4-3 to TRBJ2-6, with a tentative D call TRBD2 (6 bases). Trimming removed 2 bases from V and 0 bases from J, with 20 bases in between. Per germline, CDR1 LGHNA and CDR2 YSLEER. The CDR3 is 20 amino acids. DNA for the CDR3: TGCGCCAGCAGCCAATGGGGCGAGTTCGGGGGTAACTCTGGGGCCAACGTCCTGACTTTC. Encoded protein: CASSQWGEFGGNSGANVLTF.

The CDR3 sequence: CASSVARQREGGYTF. In nucleotides, the CDR3 is TGTGCCAGCAGCGTTGCGAGACAGCGGGAAGGGGGCTACACCTTC. This chain uses TRBV4-2 with TRBJ1-2; tentative D call: TRBD1 (5 bases). Between the trimmed V and J ends, which lost 5 bases and 8 bases, there was a span of 21 bases. From germline, CDR1 is LGHNA and CDR2 YNFKEQ. CDR3 length equals 15 residues.

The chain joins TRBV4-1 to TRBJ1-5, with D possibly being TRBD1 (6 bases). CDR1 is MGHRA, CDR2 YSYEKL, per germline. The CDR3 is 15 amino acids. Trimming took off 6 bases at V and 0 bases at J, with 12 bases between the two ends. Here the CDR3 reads CASSPGTNSNQPQHF. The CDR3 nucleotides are TGCGCCAGCAGTCCCGGGACAAATAGCAATCAGCCCCAGCATTTT.